The entry that follows covers one TCR beta chain sequence. As yet, its antigen is unknown. The assay was immunoSEQ multiplex PCR, and TCRdb's table has in-frame clones only and misses some. The table records about 120,000 clones, 65% to 85% of them present only once. The sample belongs to a study of radiation and T cells in renal cell carcinoma. Study details: Nephrectomy followed 15 Gy stereotactic body radiation by 4 weeks. Study results and limitations: Top tumor clonotypes rose in blood 2 weeks post-radiation, then contracted.

With 7 bases removed from V and 6 bases from J, the gap between germline ends came to 13 bases. The CDR3 length is 13 residues. The germline V gene has CDR1 SNHLY and CDR2 FYNNEI. Regarding time point: blood 2 weeks post-SBRT. The treatment denotes: 15 Gy SBRT to primary tumor, nephrectomy 4 weeks later. The TCR originated in a man over 45 with renal cell carcinoma. The chain is built from TRBV2 and TRBJ1-5; D uncertain. Sequences were derived from blood, sampled from a patient whose treatment included radiotherapy and nephrectomy. Written as DNA, the CDR3 is TGTGCCAGCAATCTCGGGCCGACTCAGCCCCAGCATTTT. It is translated as CASNLGPTQPQHF.